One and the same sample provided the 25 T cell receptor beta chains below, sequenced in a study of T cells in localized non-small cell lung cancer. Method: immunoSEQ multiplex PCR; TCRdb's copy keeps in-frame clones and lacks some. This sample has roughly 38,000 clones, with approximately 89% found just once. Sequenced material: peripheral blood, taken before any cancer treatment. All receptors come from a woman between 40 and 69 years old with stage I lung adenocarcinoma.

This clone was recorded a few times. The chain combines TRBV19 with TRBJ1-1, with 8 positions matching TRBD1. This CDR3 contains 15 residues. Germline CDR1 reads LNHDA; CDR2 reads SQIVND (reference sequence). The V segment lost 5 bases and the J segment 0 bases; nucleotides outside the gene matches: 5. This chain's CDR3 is CASSSGQGLNTEAFF. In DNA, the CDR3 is TGTGCCAGTAGTTCAGGACAGGGTCTGAACACTGAAGCTTTCTTT.

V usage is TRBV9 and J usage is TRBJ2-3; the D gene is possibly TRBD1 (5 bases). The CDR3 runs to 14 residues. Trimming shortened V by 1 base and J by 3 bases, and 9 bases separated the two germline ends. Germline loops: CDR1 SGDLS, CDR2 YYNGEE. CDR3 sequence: CASSVLGVTDTQYF. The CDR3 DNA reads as TGTGCCAGCAGCGTATTAGGGGTGACAGATACGCAGTATTTT. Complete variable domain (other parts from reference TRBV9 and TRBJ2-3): DSGVTQTPKHLITATGQRVTLRCSPRSGDLSVYWYQQSLDQGLQFLIQYYNGEERAKGNILERFSAQQFPDLHSELNLSSLELGDSALYFCASSVLGVTDTQYFGPGTRLTVL.

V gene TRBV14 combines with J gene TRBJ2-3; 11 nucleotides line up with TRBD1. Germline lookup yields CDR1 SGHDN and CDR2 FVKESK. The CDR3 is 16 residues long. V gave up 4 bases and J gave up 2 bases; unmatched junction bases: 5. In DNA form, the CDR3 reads TGTGCCAGCAGCCGCGGACAGGGGGCCATCACAGATACGCAGTATTTT. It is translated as CASSRGQGAITDTQYF.

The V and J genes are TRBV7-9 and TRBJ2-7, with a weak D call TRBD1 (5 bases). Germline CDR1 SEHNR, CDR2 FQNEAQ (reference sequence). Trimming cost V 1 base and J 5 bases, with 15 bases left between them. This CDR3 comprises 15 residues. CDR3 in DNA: TGTGCCAGCAGCTTAGTCTCAGGGCGCGCCCACGAGCAGTACTTC. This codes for CASSLVSGRAHEQYF.

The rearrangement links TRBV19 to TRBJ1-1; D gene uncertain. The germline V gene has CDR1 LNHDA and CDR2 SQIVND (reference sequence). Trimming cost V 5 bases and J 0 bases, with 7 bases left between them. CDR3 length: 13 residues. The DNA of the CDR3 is TGTGCCAGTAGTTCCCATTTGAACACTGAAGCTTTCTTT. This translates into CASSSHLNTEAFF.

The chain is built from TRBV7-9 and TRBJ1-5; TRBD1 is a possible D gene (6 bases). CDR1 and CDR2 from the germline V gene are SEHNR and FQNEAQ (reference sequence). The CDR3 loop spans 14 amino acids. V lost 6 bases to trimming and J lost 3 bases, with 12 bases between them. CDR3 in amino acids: CASSQTGNNQPQHF. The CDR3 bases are TGTGCCAGCAGTCAAACAGGGAACAATCAGCCCCAGCATTTT.

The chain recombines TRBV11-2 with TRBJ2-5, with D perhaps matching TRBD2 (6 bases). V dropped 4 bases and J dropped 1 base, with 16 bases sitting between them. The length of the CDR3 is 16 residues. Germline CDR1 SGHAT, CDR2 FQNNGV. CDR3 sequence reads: CASSSGVDSPQETQYF. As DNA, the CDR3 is TGTGCCAGCAGCTCGGGGGTTGACAGTCCCCAAGAGACCCAGTACTTC.

The CDR3 sequence: CASSLYRAANYGYTF. CDR3 nucleotide sequence: TGTGCCAGCAGCCTATACAGGGCAGCTAACTATGGCTACACCTTC. The gene calls are TRBV7-9 and TRBJ1-2, with D perhaps matching TRBD1 (6 bases). CDR3 size: 15 residues. Trimming took 5 bases from V and 0 from J, leaving 13 bases between them. Germline V gives CDR1 SEHNR, CDR2 FQNEAQ (reference sequence).

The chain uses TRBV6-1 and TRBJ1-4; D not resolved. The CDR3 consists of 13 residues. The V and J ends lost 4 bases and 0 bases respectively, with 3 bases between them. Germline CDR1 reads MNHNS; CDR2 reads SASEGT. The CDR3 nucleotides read TGTGCCAGCAGTGGAACAACTAATGAAAAACTGTTTTTT. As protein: CASSGTTNEKLFF.

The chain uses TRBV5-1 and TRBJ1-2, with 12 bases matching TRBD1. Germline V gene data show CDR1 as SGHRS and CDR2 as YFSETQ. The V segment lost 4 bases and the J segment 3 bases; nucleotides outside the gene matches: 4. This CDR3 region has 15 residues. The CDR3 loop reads CASSPGTGGDYGYTF. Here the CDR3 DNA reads TGCGCCAGCAGCCCCGGGACAGGGGGCGACTATGGCTACACCTTC.

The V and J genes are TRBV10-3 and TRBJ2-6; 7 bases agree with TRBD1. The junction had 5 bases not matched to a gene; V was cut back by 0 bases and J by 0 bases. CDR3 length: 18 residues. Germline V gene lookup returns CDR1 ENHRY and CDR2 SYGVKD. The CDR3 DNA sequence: TGTGCCATCAGTGAGTCGGGACAGATCAACTCTGGGGCCAACGTCCTGACTTTC. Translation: CAISESGQINSGANVLTF.

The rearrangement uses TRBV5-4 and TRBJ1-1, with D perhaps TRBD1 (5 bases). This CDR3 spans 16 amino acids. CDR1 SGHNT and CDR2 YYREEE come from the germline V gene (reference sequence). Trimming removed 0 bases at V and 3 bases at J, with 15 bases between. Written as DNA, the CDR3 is TGTGCCAGCAGCTTGGGAAATAGGGGTTCCTACACTGAAGCTTTCTTT. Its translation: CASSLGNRGSYTEAFF.

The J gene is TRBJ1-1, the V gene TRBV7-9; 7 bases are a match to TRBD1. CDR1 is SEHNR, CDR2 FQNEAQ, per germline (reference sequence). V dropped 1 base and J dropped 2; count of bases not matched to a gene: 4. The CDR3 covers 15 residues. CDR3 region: CASSLEWTGNTEAFF. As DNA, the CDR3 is TGTGCCAGCAGCTTAGAATGGACAGGCAACACTGAAGCTTTCTTT.

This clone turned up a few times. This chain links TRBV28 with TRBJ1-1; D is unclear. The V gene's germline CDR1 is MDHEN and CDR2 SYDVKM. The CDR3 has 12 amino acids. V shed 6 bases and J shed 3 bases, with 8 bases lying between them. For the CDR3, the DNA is TGTGCCAGCAGCGTCCGGGACACTGAAGCTTTCTTT. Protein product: CASSVRDTEAFF. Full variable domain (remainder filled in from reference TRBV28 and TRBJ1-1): DVKVTQSSRYLVKRTGEKVFLECVQDMDHENMFWYRQDPGLGLRLIYFSYDVKMKEKGDIPEGYSVSREKKERFSLILESASTNQTSMYLCASSVRDTEAFFGQGTRLTVV.

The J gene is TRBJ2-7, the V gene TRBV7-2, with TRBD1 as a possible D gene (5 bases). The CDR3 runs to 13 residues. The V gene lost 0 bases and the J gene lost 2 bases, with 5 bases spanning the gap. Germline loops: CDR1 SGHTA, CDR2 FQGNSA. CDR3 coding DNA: TGTGCCAGCAGCTTAGCAGGGGCCTACGAGCAGTACTTC. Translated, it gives CASSLAGAYEQYF.

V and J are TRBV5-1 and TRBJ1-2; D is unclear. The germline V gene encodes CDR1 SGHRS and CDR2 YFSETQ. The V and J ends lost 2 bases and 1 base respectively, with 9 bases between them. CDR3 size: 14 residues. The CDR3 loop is CASSFGDLNYGYTF. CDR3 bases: TGCGCCAGCAGCTTTGGGGATCTTAACTATGGCTACACCTTC.

This CDR3 is CASSHYPSREDGYTF. As DNA, the CDR3 is TGTGCCAGCAGCCATTATCCCAGTAGAGAAGATGGCTACACCTTC. The chain joins TRBV7-2 to TRBJ1-2; D unclear. This CDR3 contains 15 residues. Trimming left V 5 bases short and J 6 bases short, with 19 bases between. Germline values: CDR1 SGHTA, CDR2 FQGNSA.

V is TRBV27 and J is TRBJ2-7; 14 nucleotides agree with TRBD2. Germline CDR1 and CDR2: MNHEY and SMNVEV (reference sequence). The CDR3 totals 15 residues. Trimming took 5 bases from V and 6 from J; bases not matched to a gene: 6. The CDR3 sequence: CASSRGLAGGGEQYF. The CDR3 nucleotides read TGTGCCAGCAGTCGTGGACTAGCGGGAGGAGGCGAGCAGTACTTC.

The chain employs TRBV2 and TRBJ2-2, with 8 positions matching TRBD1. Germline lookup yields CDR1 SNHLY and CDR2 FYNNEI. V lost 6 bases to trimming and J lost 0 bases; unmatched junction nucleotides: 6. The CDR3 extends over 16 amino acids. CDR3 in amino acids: CASSLQGVANTGELFF. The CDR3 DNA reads TGTGCCAGCAGCCTACAGGGGGTTGCGAACACCGGGGAGCTGTTTTTT.

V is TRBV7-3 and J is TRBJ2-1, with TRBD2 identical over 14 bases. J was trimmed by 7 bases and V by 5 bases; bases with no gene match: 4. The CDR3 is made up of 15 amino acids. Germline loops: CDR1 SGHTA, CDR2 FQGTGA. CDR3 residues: CASSVGLAGVNEQFF. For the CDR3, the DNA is TGTGCCAGCAGCGTGGGACTAGCGGGAGTAAATGAGCAGTTCTTC.

In DNA form, the CDR3 reads TGTGCCAGCAGCCCTTTAAGACGGCACCAAGAGACCCAGTACTTC. Translation gives CASSPLRRHQETQYF. The rearrangement joins TRBV11-2 to TRBJ2-5; D remains unclear. In germline, CDR1 is SGHAT, CDR2 FQNNGV. V was clipped by 5 bases and J by 0 bases, with 13 bases between them. CDR3 length: 15 residues.

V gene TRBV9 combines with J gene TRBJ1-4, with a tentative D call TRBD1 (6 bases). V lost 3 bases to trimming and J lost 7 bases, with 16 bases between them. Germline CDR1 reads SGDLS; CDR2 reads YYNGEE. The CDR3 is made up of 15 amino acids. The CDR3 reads CASSAPPSGVEKLFF. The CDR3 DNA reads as TGTGCCAGCAGCGCCCCCCCCTCAGGGGTTGAAAAACTGTTTTTT. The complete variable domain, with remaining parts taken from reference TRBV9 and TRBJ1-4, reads DSGVTQTPKHLITATGQRVTLRCSPRSGDLSVYWYQQSLDQGLQFLIQYYNGEERAKGNILERFSAQQFPDLHSELNLSSLELGDSALYFCASSAPPSGVEKLFFGSGTQLSVL.

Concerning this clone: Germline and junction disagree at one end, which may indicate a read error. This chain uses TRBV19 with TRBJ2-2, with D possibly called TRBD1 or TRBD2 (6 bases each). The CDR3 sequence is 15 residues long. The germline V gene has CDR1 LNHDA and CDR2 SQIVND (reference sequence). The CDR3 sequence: CASKRGDMNTGELFF. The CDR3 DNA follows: TGTGCAAGTAAGAGGGGGGACATGAACACCGGGGAGCTGTTTTTT. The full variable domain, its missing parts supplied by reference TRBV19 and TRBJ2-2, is DGGITQSPKYLFRKEGQNVTLSCEQNLNHDAMYWYRQDPGQGLRLIYYSQIVNDFQKGDIAEGYSVSREKKESFPLTVTSAQKNPTAFYLCASKRGDMNTGELFFGEGSRLTVL.

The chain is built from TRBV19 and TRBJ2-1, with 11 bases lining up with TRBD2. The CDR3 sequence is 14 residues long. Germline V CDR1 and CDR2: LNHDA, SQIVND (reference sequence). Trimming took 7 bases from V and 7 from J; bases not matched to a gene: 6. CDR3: CASTTSGSDNEQFF. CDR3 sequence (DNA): TGTGCCAGTACAACTAGCGGGAGCGATAATGAGCAGTTCTTC. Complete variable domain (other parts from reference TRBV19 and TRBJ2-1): DGGITQSPKYLFRKEGQNVTLSCEQNLNHDAMYWYRQDPGQGLRLIYYSQIVNDFQKGDIAEGYSVSREKKESFPLTVTSAQKNPTAFYLCASTTSGSDNEQFFGPGTRLTVL.

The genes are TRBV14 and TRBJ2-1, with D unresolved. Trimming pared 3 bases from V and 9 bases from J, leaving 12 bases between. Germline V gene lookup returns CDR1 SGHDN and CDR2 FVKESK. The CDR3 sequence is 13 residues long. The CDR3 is CASSQYGRGEQFF. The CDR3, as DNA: TGTGCCAGCAGCCAGTATGGCCGAGGTGAGCAGTTCTTC.